The source of this TCR beta chain is a study of blood T cells in healthy people across ages. Study information: Using template switching, researchers captured about one barcoded beta molecule for each two T cells.

Regarding the study as a whole: CMV infection status of these donors was not known. A strong correlation between TCR beta diversity and naive T cell percentage was seen. Relative to aged donors, long-lived donors carried more naive CD4+ cells and displayed higher diversity.

With respect to this clonotype: Its antigen is unidentified.

Germline CDR1 is WSHSY and CDR2 is SAAADI. The CDR3 runs 13 residues. V was clipped by 2 bases and J by 6 bases, with 8 bases between them. Combining a sample-barcoded 5' primer with a J-beta primer mix, a second PCR ran for roughly 6 to 11 cycles. TCRdb re-called the 5' RACE reads through MiXCR, storing one row per CDR3 protein. Seen here are about 970,000 distinct CDR3 sequences, 45% to 60% observed once, and the top ten hold about 20%. Input material: blood. The chain has TRBV10-2 and TRBJ2-1; unclear D gene. This TCR derives from a woman aged 55-69 years in good health. CDR3 sequence (DNA): TGCGCCAGCAGTGAGAGGGTCTCCAATGAGCAGTTCTTC. Its translation: CASSERVSNEQFF.